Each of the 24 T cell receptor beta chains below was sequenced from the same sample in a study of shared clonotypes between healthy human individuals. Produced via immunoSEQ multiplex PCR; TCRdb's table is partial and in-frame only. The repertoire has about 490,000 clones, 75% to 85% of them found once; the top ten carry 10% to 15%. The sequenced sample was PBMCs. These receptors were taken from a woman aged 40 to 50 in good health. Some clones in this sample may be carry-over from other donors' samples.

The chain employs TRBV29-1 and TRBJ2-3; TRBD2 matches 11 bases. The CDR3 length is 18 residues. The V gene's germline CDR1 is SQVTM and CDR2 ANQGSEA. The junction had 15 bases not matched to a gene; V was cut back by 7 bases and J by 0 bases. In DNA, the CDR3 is TGCAGCGCGGCTCGGCTAGCGGGAGGCCTTACTAGCACAGATACGCAGTATTTT. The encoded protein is CSAARLAGGLTSTDTQYF.

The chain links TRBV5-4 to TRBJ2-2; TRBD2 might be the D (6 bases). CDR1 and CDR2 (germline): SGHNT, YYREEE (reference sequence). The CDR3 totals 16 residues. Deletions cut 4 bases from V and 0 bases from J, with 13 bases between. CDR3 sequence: CASSPEPGANTGELFF. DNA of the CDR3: TGTGCCAGCAGCCCGGAGCCGGGAGCGAACACCGGGGAGCTGTTTTTT.

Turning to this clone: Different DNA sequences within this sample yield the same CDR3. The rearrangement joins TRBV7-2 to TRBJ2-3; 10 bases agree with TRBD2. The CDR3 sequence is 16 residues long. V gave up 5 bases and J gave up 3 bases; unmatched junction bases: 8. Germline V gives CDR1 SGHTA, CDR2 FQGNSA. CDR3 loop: CASSLGSGRVTDTQYF. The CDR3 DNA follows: TGTGCCAGCAGCCTAGGGAGCGGGAGGGTGACAGATACGCAGTATTTT.

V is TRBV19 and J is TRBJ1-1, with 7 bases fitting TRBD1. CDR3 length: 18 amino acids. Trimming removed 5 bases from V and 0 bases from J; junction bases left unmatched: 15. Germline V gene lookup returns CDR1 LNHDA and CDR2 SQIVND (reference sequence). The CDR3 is CASSSIRQGRSMNTEAFF. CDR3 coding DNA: TGTGCCAGTAGTTCAATTCGACAGGGCCGAAGTATGAACACTGAAGCTTTCTTT.

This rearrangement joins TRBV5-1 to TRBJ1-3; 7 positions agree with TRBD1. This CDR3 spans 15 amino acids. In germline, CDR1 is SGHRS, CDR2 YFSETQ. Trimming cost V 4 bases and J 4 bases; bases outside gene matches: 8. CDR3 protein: CASSISGTEGNTIYF. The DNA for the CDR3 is TGCGCCAGCAGCATCTCCGGGACAGAAGGAAACACCATATATTTT.

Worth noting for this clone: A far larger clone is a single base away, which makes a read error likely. CDR3 in amino acids: CAWSVLGHGRETQYF. CDR3 DNA: TGTGCCTGGAGTGTACTCGGACACGGCCGAGAGACCCAGTACTTC. This chain links TRBV30 with TRBJ2-5; the D gene is possibly TRBD1 (5 bases). The CDR3 has 15 residues. Germline CDR1 reads GTSNPN; CDR2 reads SVGIG (reference sequence). Trimming pared 0 bases from V and 4 bases from J, leaving 15 bases between.

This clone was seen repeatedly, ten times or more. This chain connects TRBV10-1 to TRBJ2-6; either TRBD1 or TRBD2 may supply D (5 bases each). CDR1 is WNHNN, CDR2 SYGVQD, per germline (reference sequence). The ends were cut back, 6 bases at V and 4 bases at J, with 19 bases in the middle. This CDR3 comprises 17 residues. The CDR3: CASRGPGVLGGANVLTF. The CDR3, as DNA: TGCGCCAGCAGGGGACCTGGGGTCCTGGGGGGGGCCAACGTCCTGACTTTC.

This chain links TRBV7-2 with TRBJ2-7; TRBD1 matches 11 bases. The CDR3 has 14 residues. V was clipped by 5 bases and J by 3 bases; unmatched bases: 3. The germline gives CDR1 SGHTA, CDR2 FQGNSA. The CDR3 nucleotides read TGTGCCAGCAGCACCGGGACAGGGGGCTACGAGCAGTACTTC. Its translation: CASSTGTGGYEQYF. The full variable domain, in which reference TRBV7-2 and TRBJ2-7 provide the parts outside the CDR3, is GAGVSQSPSNKVTEKGKDVELRCDPISGHTALYWYRQSLGQGLEFLIYFQGNSAPDKSGLPSDRFSAERTGGSVSTLTIQRTQQEDSAVYLCASSTGTGGYEQYFGPGTRLTVT.

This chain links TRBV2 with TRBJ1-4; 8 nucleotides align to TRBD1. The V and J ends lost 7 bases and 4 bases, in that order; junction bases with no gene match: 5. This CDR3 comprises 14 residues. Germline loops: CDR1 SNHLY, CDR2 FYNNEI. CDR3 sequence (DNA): TGTGCCAGCACCGGACAGGGCCGTAATGAAAAACTGTTTTTT. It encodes CASTGQGRNEKLFF.

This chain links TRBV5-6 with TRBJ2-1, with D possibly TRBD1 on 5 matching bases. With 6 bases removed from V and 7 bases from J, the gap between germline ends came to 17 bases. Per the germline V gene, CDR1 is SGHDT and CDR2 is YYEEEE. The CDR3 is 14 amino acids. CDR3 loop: CASKPHLGLNEQFF. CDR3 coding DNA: TGTGCCAGCAAGCCACACCTGGGGCTAAATGAGCAGTTCTTC.

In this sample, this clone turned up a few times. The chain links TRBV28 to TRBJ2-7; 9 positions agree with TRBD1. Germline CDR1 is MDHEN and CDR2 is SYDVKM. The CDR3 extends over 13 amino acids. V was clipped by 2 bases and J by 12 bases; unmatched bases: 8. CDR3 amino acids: CASSLGTGRQRYF. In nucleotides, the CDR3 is TGTGCCAGCAGTTTAGGGACAGGGAGGCAACGGTACTTC. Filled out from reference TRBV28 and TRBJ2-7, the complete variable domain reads DVKVTQSSRYLVKRTGEKVFLECVQDMDHENMFWYRQDPGLGLRLIYFSYDVKMKEKGDIPEGYSVSREKKERFSLILESASTNQTSMYLCASSLGTGRQRYFGPGTRLTVT.

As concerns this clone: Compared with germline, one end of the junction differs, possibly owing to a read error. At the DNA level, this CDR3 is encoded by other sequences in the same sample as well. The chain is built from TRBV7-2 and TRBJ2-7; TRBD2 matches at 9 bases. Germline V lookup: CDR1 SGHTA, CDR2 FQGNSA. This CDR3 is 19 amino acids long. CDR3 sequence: CASSLRLMAGGPNLYEQYF. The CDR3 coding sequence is TGTGCTAGCAGCTTAAGGCTTATGGCGGGAGGGCCTAACCTCTACGAGCAGTACTTC. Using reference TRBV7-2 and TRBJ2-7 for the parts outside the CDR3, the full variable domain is GAGVSQSPSNKVTEKGKDVELRCDPISGHTALYWYRQSLGQGLEFLIYFQGNSAPDKSGLPSDRFSAERTGGSVSTLTIQRTQQEDSAVYLCASSLRLMAGGPNLYEQYFGPGTRLTVT.

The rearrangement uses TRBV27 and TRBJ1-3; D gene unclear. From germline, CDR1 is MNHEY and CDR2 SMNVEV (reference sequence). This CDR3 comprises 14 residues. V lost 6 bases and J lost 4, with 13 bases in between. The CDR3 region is CASSPEAGGNTIYF. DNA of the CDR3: TGTGCCAGCAGCCCTGAGGCCGGCGGAAACACCATATATTTT.

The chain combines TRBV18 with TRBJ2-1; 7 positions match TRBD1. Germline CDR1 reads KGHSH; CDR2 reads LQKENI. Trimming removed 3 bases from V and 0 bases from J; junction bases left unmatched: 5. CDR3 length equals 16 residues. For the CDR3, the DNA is TGTGCCAGCTCACCGGACAGGTCTACCTCCTACAATGAGCAGTTCTTC. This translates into CASSPDRSTSYNEQFF.

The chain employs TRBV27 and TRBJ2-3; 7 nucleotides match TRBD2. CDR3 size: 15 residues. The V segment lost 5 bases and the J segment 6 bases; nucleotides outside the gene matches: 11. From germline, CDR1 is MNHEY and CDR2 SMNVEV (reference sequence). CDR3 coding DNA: TGTGCCAGCAGTCTCACCCGGACTAGTTCGGATACGCAGTATTTT. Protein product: CASSLTRTSSDTQYF.

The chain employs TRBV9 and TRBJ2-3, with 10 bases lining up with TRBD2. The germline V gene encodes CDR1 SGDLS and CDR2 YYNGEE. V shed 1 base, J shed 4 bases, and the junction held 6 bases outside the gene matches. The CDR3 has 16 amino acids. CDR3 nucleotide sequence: TGTGCCAGCAGCGTAAGCGGGAGGGCTGGCGCAGATACGCAGTATTTT. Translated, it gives CASSVSGRAGADTQYF.

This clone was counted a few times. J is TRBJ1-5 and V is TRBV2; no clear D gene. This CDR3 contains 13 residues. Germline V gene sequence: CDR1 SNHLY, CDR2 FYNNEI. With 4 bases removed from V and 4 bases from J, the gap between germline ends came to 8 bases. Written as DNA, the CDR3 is TGTGCCAGCAGTGGTGGCAGAAATCAGCCCCAGCATTTT. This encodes CASSGGRNQPQHF.

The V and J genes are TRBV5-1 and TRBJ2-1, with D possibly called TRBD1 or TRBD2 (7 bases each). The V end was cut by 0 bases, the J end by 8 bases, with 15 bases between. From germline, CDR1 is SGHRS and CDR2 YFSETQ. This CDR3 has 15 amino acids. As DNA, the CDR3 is TGCGCCAGCAGCTTGGGAATGACAGGGAGGGATGAGCAGTTCTTC. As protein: CASSLGMTGRDEQFF. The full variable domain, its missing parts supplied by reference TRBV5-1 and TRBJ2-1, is KAGVTQTPRYLIKTRGQQVTLSCSPISGHRSVSWYQQTPGQGLQFLFEYFSETQRNKGNFPGRFSGRQFSNSRSEMNVSTLELGDSALYLCASSLGMTGRDEQFFGPGTRLTVL.

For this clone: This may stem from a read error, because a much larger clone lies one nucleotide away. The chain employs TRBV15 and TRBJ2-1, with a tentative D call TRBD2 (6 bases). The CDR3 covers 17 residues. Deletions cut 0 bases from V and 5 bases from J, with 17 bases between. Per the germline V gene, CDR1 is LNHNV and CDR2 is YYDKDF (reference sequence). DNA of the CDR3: TGTGCCACCAGCAGAGATATTGGGACTCCGACGGACAATGAGCAGTTCTTC. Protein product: CATSRDIGTPTDNEQFF. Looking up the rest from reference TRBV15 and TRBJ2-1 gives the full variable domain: DAMVIQNPRYQVTQFGKPVTLSCSQTLNHNVMYWYQQKSSQAPKLLFHYYDKDFNNEADTPDNFQSRRPNTSFCFLDIRSPGLGDTAMYLCATSRDIGTPTDNEQFFGPGTRLTVL.

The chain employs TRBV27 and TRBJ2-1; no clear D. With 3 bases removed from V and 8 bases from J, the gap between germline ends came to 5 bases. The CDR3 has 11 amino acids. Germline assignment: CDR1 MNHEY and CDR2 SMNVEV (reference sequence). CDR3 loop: CASSFRYEQFF. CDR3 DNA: TGTGCCAGCAGTTTTAGATATGAGCAGTTCTTC.

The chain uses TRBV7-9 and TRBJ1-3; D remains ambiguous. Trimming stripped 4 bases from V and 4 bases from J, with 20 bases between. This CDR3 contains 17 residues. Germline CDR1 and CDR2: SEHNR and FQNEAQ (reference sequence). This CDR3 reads CASSSGSYLIPGNTIYF. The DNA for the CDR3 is TGTGCCAGCAGCTCCGGATCCTACCTTATCCCCGGAAACACCATATATTTT.

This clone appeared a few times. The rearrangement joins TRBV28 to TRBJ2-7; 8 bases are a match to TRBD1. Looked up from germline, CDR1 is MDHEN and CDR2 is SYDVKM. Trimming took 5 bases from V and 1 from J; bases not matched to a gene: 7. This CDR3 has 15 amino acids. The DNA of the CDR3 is TGTGCCAGCAGTAAACCCGGGACAGGTTCCTACGAGCAGTACTTC. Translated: CASSKPGTGSYEQYF.

CDR3 nucleotides: TGTGCCAGCAGCCAGGGACTAGCTGCCGGGGAGCTGTTTTTT. It translates to CASSQGLAAGELFF. This chain links TRBV9 with TRBJ2-2; 9 bases align to TRBD2. V trimming: 4 bases; J trimming: 6 bases; junction bases outside the gene matches: 4. CDR1 is SGDLS and CDR2 is YYNGEE in the germline V gene. This CDR3 region has 14 residues.

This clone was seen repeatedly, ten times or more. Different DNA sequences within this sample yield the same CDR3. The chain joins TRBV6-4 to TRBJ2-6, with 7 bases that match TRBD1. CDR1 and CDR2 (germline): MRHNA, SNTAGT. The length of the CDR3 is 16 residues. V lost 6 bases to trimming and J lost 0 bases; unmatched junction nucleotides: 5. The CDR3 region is CASSRDSSSGANVLTF. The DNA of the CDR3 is TGTGCCAGCAGCCGGGACAGTAGCTCTGGGGCCAACGTCCTGACTTTC.